This TCR beta chain was captured by sequencing in a study of neoadjuvant nivolumab and ipilimumab in lung cancer. The germline gives CDR1 SEHNR, CDR2 FQNEAQ (reference sequence). CDR3 length: 17 residues. V lost 6 bases to trimming and J lost 2 bases; unmatched junction nucleotides: 5. The data were produced by immunoSEQ multiplex PCR, yet TCRdb's version contains in-frame clones alone and is incomplete. The sample consists of 25,000 to 35,000 clones, 75% to 95% of them appearing once. Study results and limitations: Resected tumors had greater TCR richness and clonality than uninvolved lung. From pretherapy to surgery, tumor richness and clonality rose with dual therapy. Blood richness before therapy tracked richness in tumors resected after neoadjuvant therapy.

Worth noting for this clone: What it binds is not known.

The chain joins TRBV7-9 to TRBJ2-6, with 12 positions matching TRBD1. The TCR originated in an adult with non-small cell lung cancer. Sequenced here: peripheral blood, sampled after neoadjuvant nivolumab, alone or with ipilimumab, at or shortly before surgery. The CDR3 loop is CASRGQGAKAGANVLTF. Written as DNA, the CDR3 is TGTGCCAGCAGGGGACAGGGGGCGAAAGCTGGGGCCAACGTCCTGACTTTC.